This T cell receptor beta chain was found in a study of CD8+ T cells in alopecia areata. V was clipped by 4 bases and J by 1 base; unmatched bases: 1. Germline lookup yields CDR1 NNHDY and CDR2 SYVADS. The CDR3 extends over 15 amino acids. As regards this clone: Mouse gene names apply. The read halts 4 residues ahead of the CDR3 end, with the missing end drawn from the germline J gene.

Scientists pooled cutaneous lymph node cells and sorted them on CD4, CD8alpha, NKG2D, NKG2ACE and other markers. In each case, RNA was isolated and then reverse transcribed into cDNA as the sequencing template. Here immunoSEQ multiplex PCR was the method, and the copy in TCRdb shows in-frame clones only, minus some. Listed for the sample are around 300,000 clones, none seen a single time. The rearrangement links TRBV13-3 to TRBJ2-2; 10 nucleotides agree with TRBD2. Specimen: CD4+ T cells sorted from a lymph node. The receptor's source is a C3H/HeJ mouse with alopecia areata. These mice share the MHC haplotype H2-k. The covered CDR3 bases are TGTGCCAGCAGTCACTGGGGGGGAAACACCGGG. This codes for CASSHWGGNTG. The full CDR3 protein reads CASSHWGGNTGQLYF.